The 10 T cell receptor beta chains given below trace back to one sample, sequenced in a study of T cells after yellow fever vaccination. From the 5' RACE reads, TCRdb called clonotypes with MiXCR, one entry per CDR3 protein. In the table there are 600,000 to 750,000 distinct CDR3 sequences, 9% to 15% of which are singletons. Sequenced here: PBMCs, sampled on the day of the yellow fever booster vaccination. These receptor sequences come from a man aged 30 to 45 who received the YFV17D yellow fever vaccine.

V gene TRBV28 combines with J gene TRBJ2-7; D is ambiguous. Germline values: CDR1 MDHEN, CDR2 SYDVKM. The ends were cut back, 7 bases at V and 3 bases at J, with 16 bases in the middle. CDR3 length: 14 residues. CDR3 in amino acids: CASTSPGPVYEQYF. The CDR3, as DNA: TGTGCCAGCACCTCTCCCGGACCGGTCTACGAGCAGTACTTC.

This clonotype was seen a few times. The V gene is TRBV5-1, the J gene TRBJ1-2; perhaps TRBD1 as D (5 bases). Trimming pared 3 bases from V and 3 bases from J, leaving 9 bases between. Per the germline V gene, CDR1 is SGHRS and CDR2 is YFSETQ. CDR3 length equals 13 residues. The CDR3 bases are TGCGCCAGCAGCTCTGGGGGGGACTATGGCTACACCTTC. Translation gives CASSSGGDYGYTF.

This clonotype was observed a handful of times. V usage is TRBV5-6 and J usage is TRBJ1-1; perhaps TRBD1 as D (6 bases). Per the germline V gene, CDR1 is SGHDT and CDR2 is YYEEEE. This CDR3 has 16 amino acids. Trimming cost V 4 bases and J 0 bases, with 16 bases left between them. For the CDR3, the DNA is TGTGCCAGCAGCCGCTGGGGTCAGGGGATGAACACTGAAGCTTTCTTT. Translated: CASSRWGQGMNTEAFF.

This clonotype was detected only a few times. The chain is built from TRBV9 and TRBJ2-3; weak D call: TRBD2 (5 bases). The CDR3 sequence is 14 residues long. Trimming shortened V by 5 bases and J by 0 bases, and 10 bases separated the two germline ends. The germline V gene encodes CDR1 SGDLS and CDR2 YYNGEE. The CDR3 DNA follows: TGTGCCAGCAGAGCTCGCGGGAGCACAGATACGCAGTATTTT. Its translation is CASRARGSTDTQYF.

This clonotype was picked up a small number of times. The chain combines TRBV6-5 with TRBJ2-5; either TRBD1 or TRBD2 may fit D (5 bases each). There are 16 residues in the CDR3. Germline lookup yields CDR1 MNHEY and CDR2 SVGAGI. Trimming removed 0 bases at V and 4 bases at J, with 15 bases between. The CDR3 is CASSYSNGGGGETQYF. The CDR3 bases are TGTGCCAGCAGTTACTCGAATGGGGGTGGAGGAGAGACCCAGTACTTC.

This clonotype was counted only a few times. The chain links TRBV3-1 to TRBJ2-3; D possibly corresponds to TRBD1 (5 bases). V was pared by 0 bases and J by 0 bases, with 13 bases between. CDR1 and CDR2 (germline): LGHDT, YNNKEL (reference sequence). This CDR3 comprises 17 residues. In DNA form, the CDR3 reads TGTGCCAGCAGCCAAGACCTCCAGGGCGGAAGCACAGATACGCAGTATTTT. It translates to CASSQDLQGGSTDTQYF.

In its sample, this clonotype was seen a few times. The gene calls are TRBV4-2 and TRBJ1-6, with 7 bases lining up with TRBD1. Germline V lookup: CDR1 LGHNA, CDR2 YNFKEQ. This CDR3 contains 14 residues. V lost 3 bases, J lost 7 bases, and 3 bases stayed unmatched. The CDR3 loop reads CASSQTGSNSPLHF. CDR3 sequence (DNA): TGTGCCAGCAGCCAGACAGGGTCCAATTCACCCCTCCACTTT.

This clonotype was found a few times. The rearrangement links TRBV12-3 or TRBV12-4 to TRBJ2-5; D possibly matches TRBD1 or TRBD2 (5 bases each). The CDR3 covers 14 residues. Trimming took 6 bases from V and 1 from J, leaving 12 bases between them. In DNA form, the CDR3 reads TGTGCCAGCAGGGGGTTGGGACCCCAAGAGACCCAGTACTTC. Encoded protein: CASRGLGPQETQYF.

This clonotype was observed a handful of times. The chain links TRBV18 to TRBJ2-7, with D possibly TRBD1 on 7 matching bases. From germline, CDR1 is KGHSH and CDR2 LQKENI. CDR3 length: 16 residues. With 3 bases removed from V and 1 base from J, the gap between germline ends came to 16 bases. As DNA, the CDR3 is TGTGCCAGCTCACCTCAGGGGGGACGGTGGTCCTACGAGCAGTACTTC. Protein product: CASSPQGGRWSYEQYF.

This rearrangement joins TRBV4-3 to TRBJ1-1; 10 nucleotides line up with TRBD1. Germline V gives CDR1 LGHNA, CDR2 YSLEER. The V segment lost 4 bases and the J segment 0 bases; nucleotides outside the gene matches: 8. This CDR3 has 17 residues. CDR3 sequence reads: CASSRQGQGGMNTEAFF. The CDR3 nucleotides read TGCGCCAGCAGCCGCCAAGGACAGGGGGGGATGAACACTGAAGCTTTCTTT.